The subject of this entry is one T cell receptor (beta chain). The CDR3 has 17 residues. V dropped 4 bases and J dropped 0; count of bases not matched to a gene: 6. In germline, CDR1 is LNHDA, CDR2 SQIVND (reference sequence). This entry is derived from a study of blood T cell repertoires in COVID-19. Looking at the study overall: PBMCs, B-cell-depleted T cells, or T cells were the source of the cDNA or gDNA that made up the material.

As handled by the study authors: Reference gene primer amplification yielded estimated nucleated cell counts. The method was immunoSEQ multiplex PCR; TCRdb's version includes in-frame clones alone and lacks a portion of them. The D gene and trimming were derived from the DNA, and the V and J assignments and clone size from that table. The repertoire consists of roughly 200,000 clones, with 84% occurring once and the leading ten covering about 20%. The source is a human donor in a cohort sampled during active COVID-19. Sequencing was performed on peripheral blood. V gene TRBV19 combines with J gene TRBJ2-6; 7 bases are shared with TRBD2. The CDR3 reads CASSRGGLSSGANVLTF. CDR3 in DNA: TGTGCCAGTAGTAGGGGGGGGTTGAGCTCTGGGGCCAACGTCCTGACTTTC.